Sequencing of this T cell receptor beta chain was carried out in a study of tissue T cells after allogeneic stem cell transplantation (dated by TCRdb to 2021 to 2024). General notes on the study: The study profiled TCR beta repertoires across many tissues from research autopsies of patients with and without GVHD, plus mouse models of GVHD. The human part of the study was a prospective observational study with no blinding and no randomization.

Looking up the germline V gene (reference sequence) yields CDR1 SNHLY and CDR2 FYNGKV. V and J lose 2 bases and 3 bases, and a span of 12 bases separates them. The CDR3 has 15 amino acids, counting the end cysteine and phenylalanine. The CDR3 was read in part: 42 bases, with the frame set at base 1. The method was the immunoSEQ multiplex PCR assay. TCRbeta CDR3 sequencing was performed at survey depth by Adaptive Biotechnologies, and CDR3 sequences, V/J genes, productive frequency and template counts were reported. Amplification of TCR beta CDR3 regions was performed from genomic DNA rather than from RNA. The authors' pipeline ran thus. Pairwise repertoire overlap between tissues was quantified with Jensen-Shannon divergence, where 1 means complete divergence and 0 identical. Based on pairwise JSD values, tissues were grouped by single-linkage agglomerative hierarchical clustering, and the results were shown as dendrograms. All patient samples were analyzed with GLIPH2 using simulation_depth 1000, kmer_min_depth 3 and cdr3_length_cutoff 8, and only groups containing more than two unique CDR3s were kept. A standardized tissue-overlap score was calculated by extrapolating Jaccard GLIPH-group overlap across patients to a standard repertoire size of 1000 clones. Associations of diversity with clinical or experimental variables used linear mixed-effect models with tissue fixed effects and individual random effects. TCRdb stores this immuneACCESS table with in-frame sequences only. Part of the clones is absent; in the studies checked, under half of the shortfall reflects unresolved V genes, and no reason is known for the rest. That table gives V, J and clone size, and the DNA gave D and trimming. This sample holds fewer than 10,000 clones; about 52% were observed only once. The ten largest clones take up 7% to 8% of the sample.

General findings and caveats noted by the study authors: The patient cohort was small and clinically heterogeneous, and sampling depth was acknowledged as a limitation. Only a few T cell clones appeared in more than one patient, yet motif-based clustering showed tissue-specific repertoire signatures that were shared between patients. The study did not determine which tissue TCRs were alloreactive or antigen-specific, and some clones might have been persisting host cells. Within patients, how anatomically similar tissues were was a major factor shaping TCR repertoire composition, regardless of disease or transplant status. Blood and spleen T cells captured only a limited portion of the TCR repertoire detected in tissues, in both patients and mice.

In light of the paper, this sample's time point label describes: mouse harvest day 7 after allogeneic transplant. Mouse grafts combined 10^7 T-cell-depleted bone marrow cells with 10^6 splenic CD5+ T cells, given via tail vein injection. A major MHC-mismatch B6 (H2b) into BALB/c (H2d) model was used to model mouse GVHD, and tissues were profiled at day 7 or 14. Mouse tissues and retro-orbital blood were harvested on day 7 or 14 post-transplant using separate sterile tools per animal; livers were flushed beforehand. Before genomic DNA isolation with the DNeasy Blood & Tissue Kit, mouse tissues were minced with razor blades in buffered saline. A remark on this clone: Its antigen is not yet known. This is a murine receptor, so its gene nomenclature and germline sequences are mouse based. The read ends 1 residue before the CDR3 terminus; that terminus is restored from the germline J gene.

The chain employs TRBV3 and TRBJ2-3; the D region possibly corresponds to TRBD2 (6 bases align). Input material: gut tissue. The receptor comes from a female BALB/c mouse given C57BL/6 T cells with graft-versus-host disease after an allogeneic hematopoietic cell transplant. The CDR3 region has the sequence CASSLRGDVAETLYF. The CDR3 bases that were read are TGTGCCAGCAGCTTACGGGGGGATGTGGCAGAAACGCTGTAT.